The 2 T cell receptor beta chains given below trace back to one sample, sequenced in a study of CD8 T cells in Susac syndrome. An input of 0.5 to 1 ug of RNA was subjected to reverse transcription using random hexamers. TCRdb analysed the immunoSEQ multiplex PCR reads with MiXCR anew, one entry per CDR3 protein. Among about 150,000 distinct CDR3 sequences listed, approximately 93% were seen once. The sequenced material came from CD4+ T cells from PBMCs. The source of these receptors is a human donor with multiple sclerosis.

The chain has TRBV24-1 and TRBJ2-1, with 11 bases that match TRBD2. Per germline, CDR1 KGHDR and CDR2 SFDVKD. The CDR3 runs to 14 residues. The V segment lost 5 bases and the J segment 8 bases; nucleotides outside the gene matches: 4. The CDR3 reads CATSGTSGSDEQFF. The CDR3 nucleotides read TGTGCCACCAGTGGTACTAGCGGGAGCGATGAGCAGTTCTTC.

V gene TRBV7-2 combines with J gene TRBJ1-6; perhaps TRBD1 as D (6 bases). The CDR3 loop spans 15 amino acids. Trimming cost V 6 bases and J 6 bases, with 15 bases left between them. The V gene's germline CDR1 is SGHTA and CDR2 FQGNSA. This chain's CDR3 is CASSKGGVRNSPLHF. The CDR3 DNA follows: TGTGCCAGCAGTAAAGGGGGGGTTCGTAATTCACCCCTCCACTTT.